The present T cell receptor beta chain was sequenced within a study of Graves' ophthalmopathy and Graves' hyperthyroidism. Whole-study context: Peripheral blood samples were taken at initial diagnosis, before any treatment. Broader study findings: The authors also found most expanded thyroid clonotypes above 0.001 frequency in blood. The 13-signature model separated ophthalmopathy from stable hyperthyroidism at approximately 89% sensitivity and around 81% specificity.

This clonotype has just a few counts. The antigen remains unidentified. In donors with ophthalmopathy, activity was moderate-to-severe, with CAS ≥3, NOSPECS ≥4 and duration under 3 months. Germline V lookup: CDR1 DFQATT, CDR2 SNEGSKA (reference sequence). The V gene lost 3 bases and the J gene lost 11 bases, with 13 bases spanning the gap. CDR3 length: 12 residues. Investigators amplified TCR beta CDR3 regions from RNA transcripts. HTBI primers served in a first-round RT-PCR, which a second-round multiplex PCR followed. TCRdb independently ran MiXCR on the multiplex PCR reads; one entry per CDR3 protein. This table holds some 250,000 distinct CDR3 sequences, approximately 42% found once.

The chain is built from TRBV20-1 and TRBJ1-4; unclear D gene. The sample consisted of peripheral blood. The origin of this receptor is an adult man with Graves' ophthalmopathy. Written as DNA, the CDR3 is TGCAGTGCTAGGCTTTCAGGTTGGAAACTGTTTTTT. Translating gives CSARLSGWKLFF.